This passage covers 27 T cell receptor beta chains from one sample sequenced in a study of CD8+CD57+ T cells in acquired aplastic anemia. Genomic DNA, serving as template, underwent TCR beta VDJ and CDR3 profiling. One entry per CDR3 protein results from TCRdb running MiXCR on the reads. The sample yields about 220,000 distinct CDR3 sequences, approximately 45% seen once. Sequencing involved patients with CD8+CD57+ cell expansion previously shown by flow cytometry. Sequencing was carried out using sorted CD4+, CD8+, or CD8+CD57+ T cells (not recorded which) from PBMCs. These receptors originate from a human donor with aplastic anemia.

This clonotype came up many times. V and J are TRBV4-1 and TRBJ2-5, with 7 bases identical to TRBD2. The junction had 2 bases not matched to a gene; V was cut back by 1 base and J by 6 bases. CDR3 length: 13 residues. Germline V gene sequence: CDR1 MGHRA, CDR2 YSYEKL. This chain's CDR3 is CASSQALAQTQYF. The CDR3 coding sequence is TGCGCCAGCAGCCAAGCACTAGCGCAGACCCAGTACTTC.

In regard to this clonotype: The junction departs from germline at one end; a sequencing error may be responsible. The gene calls are TRBV7-2 and TRBJ2-7, with 10 bases matching TRBD1. This CDR3 has 15 amino acids. From germline, CDR1 is SGHTA and CDR2 FQGNSA. CDR3 loop: CASNAGTGVSYERYF. The CDR3 coding sequence is TGTGCCAGCAACGCCGGGACAGGGGTCTCCTACGAGCGGTACTTC.

In its sample, this clonotype was seen once. This chain joins TRBV7-2 and TRBJ2-5; no firm D call. V was trimmed by 7 bases and J by 0 bases, leaving 6 bases between them. The CDR3 has 12 amino acids. Germline loops: CDR1 SGHTA, CDR2 FQGNSA. The DNA for the CDR3 is TGTGCCAGCACCCAGAACCAAGAGACCCAGTACTTC. Residues: CASTQNQETQYF.

Remarks on this clonotype: Being one base from a much bigger clone, this may be a read error. This chain uses TRBV7-2 with TRBJ2-1; 8 bases match TRBD1. Germline V CDR1 and CDR2: SGHTA, FQGNSA. The length of the CDR3 is 13 residues. V trimming: 5 bases; J trimming: 8 bases; junction bases outside the gene matches: 5. CDR3 residues: CASSQQGGYEQFF. The CDR3 DNA reads TGTGCCAGCAGCCAACAGGGGGGCTATGAGCAGTTCTTC.

The rearrangement links TRBV10-3 to TRBJ2-7, with D possibly TRBD1 on 6 matching bases. Germline values: CDR1 ENHRY, CDR2 SYGVKD. This CDR3 is built from 13 residues. CDR3 DNA: TGTGCGACCACAGGGAAGGGAACCTACGAGCAGTACTTC. Translation: CATTGKGTYEQYF.

Concerning this clonotype itself: An end of the junction does not agree with germline; a read error may underlie this. The chain uses TRBV30 and TRBJ1-1, with unresolved D. The V gene's germline CDR1 is GTSNPN and CDR2 SVGIG (reference sequence). The CDR3 covers 12 residues. The CDR3 spells CAWRRMAPTSLF. The CDR3 coding sequence is TGTGCCTGGAGGAGAATGGCGCCGACATCTCTCTTT. Based on the CDR3 plus reference TRBV30 and TRBJ1-1, the full variable domain is SQTIHQWPATLVQPVGSPLSLECTVEGTSNPNLYWYRQAAGRGLQLLFYSVGIGQISSEVPQNLSASRPQDRQFILSSKKLLLSDSGFYLCAWRRMAPTSLFGQGTRLTVV.

A remark on this clonotype: A read error may explain this, as a much larger clone is one base away. The conserved phenylalanine or tryptophan is not found at the CDR3 terminus, so this likely reflects a read error. V gene TRBV7-9 combines with J gene TRBJ2-2, with TRBD1 as a possible D gene (5 bases). Germline lookup yields CDR1 SEHNR and CDR2 FQNEAQ (reference sequence). The CDR3 covers 15 residues. V was pared by 1 base and J by 1 base, with 7 bases between. The CDR3 here is CASSLEGENTGELFL. The CDR3, as DNA: TGTGCCAGCAGCTTAGAAGGGGAGAACACCGGGGAGCTGTTTCTT.

The chain links TRBV7-2 to TRBJ2-7; D may match TRBD1 or TRBD2 (5 bases each). In germline, CDR1 is SGHTA, CDR2 FQGNSA. V lost 5 bases to trimming and J lost 2 bases, with 28 bases between them. The CDR3 sequence is 19 residues long. The CDR3 DNA follows: TGTGCCAGCAGCATTGTCGGGGTAGCGTTGGGGCCAAATCCCTACGAGCAGTACTTC. Translating gives CASSIVGVALGPNPYEQYF.

This clonotype was recorded a few times. This chain joins TRBV19 and TRBJ2-5; the match to TRBD2 covers 11 bases. The germline V gene encodes CDR1 LNHDA and CDR2 SQIVND (reference sequence). The CDR3 spans 15 residues. J was trimmed by 4 bases and V by 7 bases; bases with no gene match: 8. CDR3: CASTSSGGAGETQYF. CDR3 DNA: TGTGCCAGTACTAGTAGCGGGGGGGCCGGAGAGACCCAGTACTTC.

As to this clonotype: This may stem from a read error, because a much larger clone lies one nucleotide away. The J gene is TRBJ1-1, the V gene TRBV7-9; 8 bases are a match to TRBD1. CDR3 size: 14 residues. Unmatched junction bases numbered 14, after V lost 7 bases and J lost 10 bases. Germline V lookup: CDR1 SEHNR, CDR2 FQNEAQ (reference sequence). The CDR3 sequence: CASIPGTGADVAFF. CDR3 bases: TGTGCCAGCATCCCCGGGACAGGTGCCGATGTAGCTTTCTTT.

This clonotype is a singleton in its sample. The gene calls are TRBV6-1 and TRBJ1-3; maybe TRBD1 (5 bases). Trimming removed 4 bases from V and 0 bases from J, with 13 bases in between. The CDR3 consists of 16 residues. Looked up from germline, CDR1 is MNHNS and CDR2 is SASEGT. In nucleotides, the CDR3 is TGTGCCAGCAGTGTAAACAGGAGCCTCTCTGGAAACACCATATATTTT. It yields the protein CASSVNRSLSGNTIYF.

A note on this clonotype: At one end the junction does not follow the germline gene, possibly because of a read error. The rearrangement uses TRBV2 and TRBJ1-4; D might be TRBD1 (6 bases). The CDR3 contains 17 residues. CDR1 is SNHLY, CDR2 FYNNEI, per germline. The CDR3, as DNA: TGTGCCAGCAGGGAAGGAGCGCGGAGGGGGTCCGGCGAAAAACTGTTTTTT. Amino acids: CASREGARRGSGEKLFF.

This clonotype was detected many times. The rearrangement uses TRBV2 and TRBJ2-1; 14 bases are shared with TRBD2. Germline V gives CDR1 SNHLY, CDR2 FYNNEI. The CDR3 has 17 residues. J lost 5 bases, V lost 4 bases, and 7 bases had no gene match. CDR3 DNA: TGTGCCAGCAGTGTTAGTTTGACTAGCGGGAGGGACAATGAGCAGTTCTTC. It codes for CASSVSLTSGRDNEQFF.

This rearrangement joins TRBV20-1 to TRBJ1-6, with D hard to call. V was cut by 3 bases and J by 6 bases, with 12 bases left in between. CDR3 length equals 14 residues. In germline, CDR1 is DFQATT, CDR2 SNEGSKA (reference sequence). As DNA, the CDR3 is TGCAGTGCTAGCTTGCTACTTCCTAATTCACCCCTCCACTTT. This sequence encodes CSASLLLPNSPLHF.

This clonotype was found once. V gene TRBV7-3 combines with J gene TRBJ2-5, with a possible D match to TRBD2 (5 bases). The CDR3 is 14 residues long. Germline loops: CDR1 SGHTA, CDR2 FQGTGA. V was trimmed by 2 bases and J by 5 bases, leaving 12 bases between them. The chain's CDR3 is CASSLLRVEETQYF. The CDR3 region has the DNA TGTGCCAGCAGCTTATTGAGGGTAGAGGAGACCCAGTACTTC.

The V and J genes are TRBV19 and TRBJ1-1; D unresolved. Looked up from germline, CDR1 is LNHDA and CDR2 is SQIVND (reference sequence). CDR3 length: 14 residues. With 2 bases removed from V and 1 base from J, the gap between germline ends came to 8 bases. CDR3 DNA sequence: TGTGCCAGTAGTATATTGGCAGGGAACACTGAAGCTTTCTTT. Translation: CASSILAGNTEAFF.

The rearrangement uses TRBV3-1 and TRBJ2-1; D call uncertain. CDR1 and CDR2 (germline): LGHDT, YNNKEL (reference sequence). This CDR3 spans 16 amino acids. The V gene lost 5 bases and the J gene lost 9 bases, with 23 bases spanning the gap. In nucleotides, the CDR3 is TGTGCCAGCAGCTTGGCCGCCTTCCCGGCGGTTGGTGAGCAGTTCTTC. This sequence encodes CASSLAAFPAVGEQFF.

J is TRBJ1-6 and V is TRBV5-1, with D possibly matching TRBD1 (5 bases). Germline CDR1 reads SGHRS; CDR2 reads YFSETQ. This CDR3 region has 17 residues. Trimming took off 4 bases at V and 0 bases at J, with 14 bases between the two ends. The CDR3 sequence is CASSQTSGGSYNSPLHF. The CDR3 DNA reads TGCGCCAGCAGCCAAACTAGCGGGGGCTCCTATAATTCACCCCTCCACTTT.

In its sample, this clonotype was seen once. The chain has TRBV7-3 and TRBJ2-3, with unresolved D. The CDR3 is made up of 14 amino acids. From germline, CDR1 is SGHTA and CDR2 FQGTGA. Trimming cost V 0 bases and J 1 base, with 5 bases left between them. CDR3 sequence: CASSLTARTDTQYF. CDR3 coding DNA: TGTGCCAGCAGCTTAACCGCCCGCACAGATACGCAGTATTTT. The full variable domain, with the rest looked up from reference TRBV7-3 and TRBJ2-3, is GAGVSQTPSNKVTEKGKYVELRCDPISGHTALYWYRQSLGQGPEFLIYFQGTGAADDSGLPNDRFFAVRPEGSVSTLKIQRTERGDSAVYLCASSLTARTDTQYFGPGTRLTVL.

Points on this clonotype: Mismatch with germline at one junction end may stem from a read error. CDR3 nucleotides: TGTGCCAGCAGTCGGACAGGGGGTTTGAGGGACTTC. Its translation: CASSRTGGLRDF. The chain carries TRBV7-9 and TRBJ1-2; TRBD1 agrees at 10 bases. Germline V gene sequence: CDR1 SEHNR, CDR2 FQNEAQ (reference sequence). CDR3 length: 12 amino acids.

The V and J genes are TRBV29-1 and TRBJ2-2; D ambiguous. The ends were cut back, 6 bases at V and 6 bases at J, with 5 bases in the middle. From germline, CDR1 is SQVTM and CDR2 ANQGSEA. The CDR3 has 10 amino acids. Here the CDR3 DNA reads TGCAGCGTAGTACCCGGGGAGCTGTTTTTT. Translating it yields CSVVPGELFF.

The chain has TRBV5-1 and TRBJ1-6; D gene uncertain. This CDR3 comprises 14 residues. The germline V and J ends were trimmed by 4 bases and 10 bases, with 15 bases remaining between them. Per germline, CDR1 SGHRS and CDR2 YFSETQ. CDR3 protein: CASSPDLAGSPLHF. For the CDR3, the DNA is TGCGCCAGCAGCCCGGACTTAGCGGGGTCACCCCTCCACTTT.

In the case of this clonotype: The final CDR3 position lacks the conserved phenylalanine or tryptophan, pointing to a likely read error. The limits of the CDR3 on the DNA are not certain, so only TCRdb's listed CDR3 is given. This chain links TRBV2 with TRBJ2-7; TRBD2, the D gene given by the table, was not confirmed from the DNA. Germline lookup yields CDR1 SNHLY and CDR2 FYNNEI. Including both end residues, the CDR3 is 14 amino acids long. This CDR3 is CASGDPLSGRADDL.

This clonotype is a singleton in its sample. As DNA, the CDR3 is TGTGCCAGCAGCTTCGGGTCTAGCTCCTCCTACGAGCAGTACTTC. Translated: CASSFGSSSSYEQYF. The V call is TRBV7-9, the J call TRBJ2-7, with TRBD2 as a possible D gene (5 bases). Germline CDR1 reads SEHNR; CDR2 reads FQNEAQ (reference sequence). The V and J ends lost 3 bases and 0 bases respectively, with 12 bases between them. This CDR3 comprises 15 residues.

The CDR3 loop reads CSVRTSGVYEQYF. The CDR3 DNA reads TGCAGCGTTAGGACTAGCGGGGTCTACGAGCAGTACTTC. V gene TRBV29-1 combines with J gene TRBJ2-7; 12 bases map to TRBD2. The J segment lost 3 bases and the V segment lost 5 bases, leaving 2 bases of the junction unmatched. This CDR3 is 13 amino acids long. The germline V gene encodes CDR1 SQVTM and CDR2 ANQGSEA.

The chain is built from TRBV27 and TRBJ1-1; TRBD1 is a possible D gene (6 bases). The germline V gene encodes CDR1 MNHEY and CDR2 SMNVEV (reference sequence). The CDR3 sequence is 15 residues long. V was trimmed by 7 bases and J by 5 bases, leaving 20 bases between them. CDR3 sequence reads: CASISFRGDKTEAFF. The DNA for the CDR3 is TGTGCCAGCATCTCGTTTAGAGGGGACAAGACTGAAGCTTTCTTT.

The chain uses TRBV9 and TRBJ2-7; D unclear. Trimming removed 0 bases at V and 0 bases at J, with 7 bases between. The CDR3 totals 14 residues. The germline V gene encodes CDR1 SGDLS and CDR2 YYNGEE. The CDR3 spells CASSVDGASYEQYF. The DNA of the CDR3 is TGTGCCAGCAGCGTAGACGGCGCCTCCTACGAGCAGTACTTC.